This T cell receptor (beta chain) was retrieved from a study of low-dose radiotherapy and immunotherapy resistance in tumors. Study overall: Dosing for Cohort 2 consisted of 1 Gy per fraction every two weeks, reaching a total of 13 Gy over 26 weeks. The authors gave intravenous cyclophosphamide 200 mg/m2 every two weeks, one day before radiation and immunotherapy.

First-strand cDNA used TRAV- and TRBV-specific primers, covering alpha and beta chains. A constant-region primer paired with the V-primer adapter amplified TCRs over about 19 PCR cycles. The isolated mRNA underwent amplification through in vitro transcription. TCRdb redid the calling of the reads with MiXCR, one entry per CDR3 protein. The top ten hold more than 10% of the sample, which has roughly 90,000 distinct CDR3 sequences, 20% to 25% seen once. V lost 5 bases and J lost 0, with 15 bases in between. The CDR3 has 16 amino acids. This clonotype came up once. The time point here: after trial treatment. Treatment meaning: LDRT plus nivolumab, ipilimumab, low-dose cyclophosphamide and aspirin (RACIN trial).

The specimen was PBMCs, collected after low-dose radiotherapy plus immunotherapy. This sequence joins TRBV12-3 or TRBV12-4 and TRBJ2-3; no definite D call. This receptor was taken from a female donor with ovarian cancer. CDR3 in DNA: TGTGCCAGCAGTAAGGGTGGCAGGCCTAGCACAGATACGCAGTATTTT. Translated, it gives CASSKGGRPSTDTQYF.